These 32 T cell receptor beta chains were all obtained from the same sample, sequenced in a study of Ad26.COV2.S vaccination and SARS-CoV-2 variants. Clones were read by immunoSEQ multiplex PCR, and TCRdb kept only the in-frame ones, dropping some. The sample records roughly 400,000 clones, about 92% being singletons. The treatment is: roughly 20 received Ad26.COV2.S at low or high dose, single or two shots; about five received placebo; per-sample allocation not given. Following the first vaccine or placebo injection, samples were taken on day 63. This sample comprised peripheral blood, obtained in a trial of Ad26.COV2.S vaccine versus placebo. The receptors stem from a person aged 18-60 years who received the Ad26.COV2.S COVID-19 vaccine or a placebo.

V gene TRBV24-1 combines with J gene TRBJ1-2; tentative D call: TRBD1 (5 bases). The CDR3 totals 14 residues. Deletions cut 6 bases from V and 2 bases from J, with 12 bases between. Germline CDR1 is KGHDR and CDR2 is SFDVKD. In DNA, the CDR3 is TGTGCCACCAGTTCGATCAGGGAGAACTATGGCTACACCTTC. As protein: CATSSIRENYGYTF.

The chain links TRBV19 to TRBJ2-1; a possible D gene is TRBD1 (6 bases). The germline V gene encodes CDR1 LNHDA and CDR2 SQIVND (reference sequence). Trimming stripped 1 base from V and 6 bases from J, with 13 bases between. This CDR3 region has 15 residues. CDR3 in amino acids: CASSIGGQGSNEQFF. In nucleotides, the CDR3 is TGTGCCAGTAGTATAGGGGGGCAGGGTAGCAATGAGCAGTTCTTC.

The chain recombines TRBV5-4 with TRBJ2-7; a possible D gene is TRBD2 (7 bases). This CDR3 contains 14 residues. V lost 2 bases and J lost 5, with 14 bases in between. Germline V gene data show CDR1 as SGHNT and CDR2 as YYREEE (reference sequence). CDR3 loop: CASSFGGRVNEQYF. Written as DNA, the CDR3 is TGTGCCAGCAGCTTCGGGGGGCGCGTCAACGAGCAGTACTTC.

The V call is TRBV19, the J call TRBJ2-3, with a weak D call TRBD1 (6 bases). Germline-derived CDR1 and CDR2 are LNHDA and SQIVND (reference sequence). V lost 3 bases and J lost 3, with 16 bases in between. The CDR3 totals 16 residues. Here the CDR3 DNA reads TGTGCCAGTAGTATCAACACCAGGGGTCGAACAGATACGCAGTATTTT. This translates into CASSINTRGRTDTQYF. Together with reference TRBV19 and TRBJ2-3, the CDR3 gives the full variable domain: DGGITQSPKYLFRKEGQNVTLSCEQNLNHDAMYWYRQDPGQGLRLIYYSQIVNDFQKGDIAEGYSVSREKKESFPLTVTSAQKNPTAFYLCASSINTRGRTDTQYFGPGTRLTVL.

Worth noting for this clone: The same CDR3 is also encoded by other DNA sequences in this sample. The DNA of the CDR3 is TGTGCCAGCAGCAGACAGGGGAACACTGAAGCTTTCTTT. Residues: CASSRQGNTEAFF. V usage is TRBV7-2 and J usage is TRBJ1-1; 7 bases align to TRBD1. V gave up 5 bases and J gave up 1 base; unmatched junction bases: 1. The CDR3 has 13 residues. Germline CDR1 is SGHTA and CDR2 is FQGNSA.

This sequence joins TRBV27 and TRBJ2-7, with 7 bases that match TRBD1. Germline-derived CDR1 and CDR2 are MNHEY and SMNVEV (reference sequence). This CDR3 has 15 amino acids. J was trimmed by 5 bases and V by 6 bases; bases with no gene match: 13. This CDR3 is CASSPYGQVDHEQYF. The CDR3 DNA reads as TGTGCCAGCAGCCCTTACGGACAGGTTGATCACGAGCAGTACTTC.

In this sample, this clone turned up once. The V call is TRBV19, the J call TRBJ2-3; 7 bases map to TRBD1. Germline values: CDR1 LNHDA, CDR2 SQIVND (reference sequence). V shed 8 bases, J shed 0 bases, and the junction held 5 bases outside the gene matches. The CDR3 is 14 amino acids. Here the CDR3 reads CASGDRASTDTQYF. DNA for the CDR3: TGTGCCAGTGGAGACAGGGCTAGCACAGATACGCAGTATTTT.

J is TRBJ2-3 and V is TRBV4-3, with a tentative D call TRBD2 (6 bases). V lost 4 bases to trimming and J lost 4 bases, with 15 bases between them. The length of the CDR3 is 15 residues. Germline CDR1 LGHNA, CDR2 YSLEER. CDR3 nucleotide sequence: TGCGCCAGCAGCCCCCAGGGACTCCCCCCAGATACGCAGTATTTT. Translation gives CASSPQGLPPDTQYF.

The chain recombines TRBV6-2 or TRBV6-3 with TRBJ2-7; the match to TRBD1 covers 8 bases. The germline V gene has CDR1 MNHEY and CDR2 SVGEGT. The CDR3 loop spans 15 amino acids. Trimming cost V 2 bases and J 12 bases; bases outside gene matches: 15. CDR3 in DNA: TGTGCCAGCAGTTACCCGAGCAGGGGGCACCTTCGGGCGTACTTC. It codes for CASSYPSRGHLRAYF.

This rearrangement joins TRBV11-2 to TRBJ2-6; 9 bases line up with TRBD1. The CDR3 has 19 amino acids. The trim removed 5 bases at V and 3 bases at J, leaving 14 bases unmatched. Germline CDR1 is SGHAT and CDR2 is FQNNGV. Written as DNA, the CDR3 is TGTGCCAGCAGCGCCACGCCCGGGACAGGGTACTTTGGGGCCAACGTCCTGACTTTC. It encodes CASSATPGTGYFGANVLTF.

V is TRBV5-1 and J is TRBJ1-1; TRBD1 is a possible D gene (6 bases). The CDR3 covers 15 residues. CDR1 SGHRS and CDR2 YFSETQ come from the germline V gene. V gave up 1 base and J gave up 2 bases, with 12 bases separating them. CDR3 in amino acids: CASSLLPGANTEAFF. The CDR3 DNA is TGCGCCAGCAGCTTGTTGCCGGGGGCTAACACTGAAGCTTTCTTT.

The gene calls are TRBV27 and TRBJ1-2; D gene uncertain. V lost 7 bases to trimming and J lost 1 base, with 13 bases between them. The CDR3 loop spans 14 amino acids. Germline V CDR1 and CDR2: MNHEY, SMNVEV (reference sequence). The CDR3 loop is CASKGPMGNYGYTF. The CDR3 nucleotides read TGTGCCAGCAAGGGTCCCATGGGTAACTATGGCTACACCTTC.

The genes are TRBV19 and TRBJ1-2; TRBD1 agrees at 7 bases. The germline V gene encodes CDR1 LNHDA and CDR2 SQIVND (reference sequence). V trimming: 7 bases; J trimming: 2 bases; junction bases outside the gene matches: 7. The CDR3 has 14 residues. CDR3 sequence reads: CASTPGTENYGYTF. Here the CDR3 DNA reads TGTGCCAGTACCCCGGGGACAGAGAACTATGGCTACACCTTC. Filled out from reference TRBV19 and TRBJ1-2, the complete variable domain reads DGGITQSPKYLFRKEGQNVTLSCEQNLNHDAMYWYRQDPGQGLRLIYYSQIVNDFQKGDIAEGYSVSREKKESFPLTVTSAQKNPTAFYLCASTPGTENYGYTFGSGTRLTVV.

The DNA for the CDR3 is TGTGCCAGCAGCTTAATGGGACAGGGAGGGAATCAGCCCCAGCATTTT. Protein sequence: CASSLMGQGGNQPQHF. The chain employs TRBV7-2 and TRBJ1-5; TRBD1 aligns across 9 bases. CDR1 and CDR2 from the germline V gene are SGHTA and FQGNSA. The junction had 6 bases not matched to a gene; V was cut back by 2 bases and J by 4 bases. CDR3 length: 16 amino acids.

The V and J genes are TRBV5-6 and TRBJ1-4; 12 nucleotides agree with TRBD1. Trimming cost V 1 base and J 6 bases; bases outside gene matches: 1. This CDR3 is 15 amino acids long. Germline lookup yields CDR1 SGHDT and CDR2 YYEEEE. The chain's CDR3 is CASSLWDRGHEKLFF. The CDR3 DNA sequence: TGTGCCAGCAGCTTGTGGGACAGGGGGCATGAAAAACTGTTTTTT.

The genes are TRBV7-2 and TRBJ2-3; D is tentatively TRBD1 or TRBD2 (5 bases each). Germline V CDR1 and CDR2: SGHTA, FQGNSA. The ends were cut back, 4 bases at V and 1 base at J, with 12 bases in the middle. This CDR3 is built from 15 residues. CDR3 DNA: TGTGCCAGCAGCTCCCAGAGAGGGGGCACAGATACGCAGTATTTT. This codes for CASSSQRGGTDTQYF.

The rearrangement links TRBV9 to TRBJ1-1; D is ambiguous. V dropped 4 bases and J dropped 0 bases, with 10 bases sitting between them. Germline loops: CDR1 SGDLS, CDR2 YYNGEE. CDR3 length equals 14 residues. The CDR3 sequence: CASSPGWLNTEAFF. CDR3 nucleotides: TGTGCCAGCAGCCCCGGCTGGCTGAACACTGAAGCTTTCTTT.

The CDR3 coding sequence is TGTGCCACCAGCAGAGAACAGGGGTCTCAGCCCCAGCATTTT. Its translation: CATSREQGSQPQHF. V is TRBV15 and J is TRBJ1-5, with 7 bases aligning to TRBD1. CDR1 LNHNV and CDR2 YYDKDF come from the germline V gene (reference sequence). The CDR3 spans 14 residues. Trimming removed 0 bases from V and 6 bases from J; junction bases left unmatched: 2.

The chain uses TRBV6-5 and TRBJ2-7, with 11 bases that match TRBD1. The CDR3 is 15 residues long. From germline, CDR1 is MNHEY and CDR2 SVGAGI. V lost 2 bases and J lost 4; bases outside the gene matches: 4. The CDR3 is CASSYGTGGLYEQYF. The CDR3 DNA reads as TGTGCCAGCAGTTACGGGACAGGGGGACTATACGAGCAGTACTTC.

V gene TRBV2 combines with J gene TRBJ2-4; D ambiguous. V lost 2 bases to trimming and J lost 8 bases, with 19 bases between them. CDR1 and CDR2 from the germline V gene are SNHLY and FYNNEI. The CDR3 contains 16 residues. For the CDR3, the DNA is TGTGCCAGCAGTGAATCCCTTCTAGTTCCCCTACACATTCAGTACTTC. Translation: CASSESLLVPLHIQYF.

The rearrangement joins TRBV3-1 (or the pseudogene TRBV3-2) to TRBJ2-5; D is uncertain. V shed 1 base and J shed 5 bases, with 11 bases lying between them. This CDR3 has 14 amino acids. CDR1 and CDR2 (germline): LGHDT, YNNKEL (reference sequence). The CDR3 loop is CASSQVIGLETQYF. CDR3 in DNA: TGTGCCAGCAGCCAAGTAATAGGGTTGGAGACCCAGTACTTC.

The V gene is TRBV7-2, the J gene TRBJ2-5; TRBD2 agrees at 8 bases. This CDR3 is built from 14 residues. Germline trimming cut 3 bases from V and 5 bases from J; bases unmatched to any gene: 5. Looked up from germline, CDR1 is SGHTA and CDR2 is FQGNSA. CDR3 region: CASSFAGGLETQYF. The CDR3 DNA follows: TGTGCCAGCAGCTTCGCGGGGGGCCTGGAGACCCAGTACTTC. The variable domain in full, with the rest retrieved from reference TRBV7-2 and TRBJ2-5, is GAGVSQSPSNKVTEKGKDVELRCDPISGHTALYWYRQSLGQGLEFLIYFQGNSAPDKSGLPSDRFSAERTGGSVSTLTIQRTQQEDSAVYLCASSFAGGLETQYFGPGTRLLVL.

The chain carries TRBV7-2 and TRBJ2-7; 8 bases fit TRBD2. V was clipped by 4 bases and J by 2 bases; unmatched bases: 10. CDR1 SGHTA and CDR2 FQGNSA come from the germline V gene. The CDR3 has 16 amino acids. The CDR3 sequence: CASSSPFGGGTYEQYF. The CDR3 DNA reads as TGTGCCAGCAGCTCACCTTTCGGGGGGGGCACCTACGAGCAGTACTTC.

The chain combines TRBV30 with TRBJ1-2; D is undetermined. Germline V gene lookup returns CDR1 GTSNPN and CDR2 SVGIG (reference sequence). The ends were cut back, 3 bases at V and 4 bases at J, with 12 bases in the middle. The CDR3 has 13 residues. CDR3 loop: CAWRAYYSYGYTF. The CDR3 nucleotides read TGTGCCTGGAGAGCTTACTACAGCTATGGCTACACCTTC.

In regard to this clone: Germline and junction disagree at one end, which may indicate a read error. The rearrangement joins TRBV28 to TRBJ2-7; 7 bases fit TRBD1. Per the germline V gene, CDR1 is MDHEN and CDR2 is SYDVKM. CDR3 size: 12 residues. CDR3 region: CASAASFLGQSF. As DNA, the CDR3 is TGTGCCAGCGCAGCCAGTTTTCTGGGACAGTCTTTC.

The CDR3 loop is CASSLIGEGDTF. CDR3 sequence (DNA): TGCGCCAGCAGCTTGATAGGGGAGGGGGACACCTTC. The genes are TRBV5-1 and TRBJ1-2; perhaps TRBD1 as D (6 bases). Looked up from germline, CDR1 is SGHRS and CDR2 is YFSETQ. V was cut by 1 base and J by 12 bases, with 13 bases left in between. This CDR3 contains 12 residues.

Only a few counts were recorded for this clone. This chain links TRBV11-2 with TRBJ1-3, with D unclear. The CDR3 is made up of 12 amino acids. The germline V gene encodes CDR1 SGHAT and CDR2 FQNNGV. Trimming took 1 base from V and 2 from J, leaving 0 bases between them. Here the CDR3 reads CASSLAGNTIYF. CDR3 nucleotides: TGTGCCAGCAGCTTAGCTGGAAACACCATATATTTT.

The rearrangement joins TRBV12-5 to TRBJ2-7, with TRBD2 matching over 12 bases. V lost 0 bases to trimming and J lost 4 bases; unmatched junction nucleotides: 7. The V gene's germline CDR1 is LGHNT and CDR2 FRNRAP. The CDR3 length is 17 residues. Written as DNA, the CDR3 is TGTGCTAGTGGTTTGGTACGTTGGACTAGCGGGGTATACGAGCAGTACTTC. This sequence encodes CASGLVRWTSGVYEQYF. Full variable domain (remainder filled in from reference TRBV12-5 and TRBJ2-7): DARVTQTPRHKVTEMGQEVTMRCQPILGHNTVFWYRQTMMQGLELLAYFRNRAPLDDSGMPKDRFSAEMPDATLATLKIQPSEPRDSAVYFCASGLVRWTSGVYEQYFGPGTRLTVT.

CDR3 sequence reads: CASRRATGVGSPLHF. In DNA form, the CDR3 reads TGTGCCAGCAGGAGGGCGACAGGGGTCGGTTCACCCCTCCACTTT. The chain combines TRBV28 with TRBJ1-6; 8 positions agree with TRBD1. Trimming removed 6 bases from V and 9 bases from J; junction bases left unmatched: 10. CDR1 and CDR2 from the germline V gene are MDHEN and SYDVKM. This CDR3 region has 15 residues. Full variable domain (missing parts from reference TRBV28 and TRBJ1-6): DVKVTQSSRYLVKRTGEKVFLECVQDMDHENMFWYRQDPGLGLRLIYFSYDVKMKEKGDIPEGYSVSREKKERFSLILESASTNQTSMYLCASRRATGVGSPLHFGNGTRLTVT.

The chain has TRBV7-9 and TRBJ2-1; possible D gene TRBD2, 6 bases. The CDR3 sequence is 16 residues long. Germline CDR1 and CDR2: SEHNR and FQNEAQ (reference sequence). Trimming removed 2 bases from V and 6 bases from J, with 17 bases in between. CDR3 sequence reads: CASSLTGAYGGNEQFF. The DNA of the CDR3 is TGTGCCAGCAGCTTAACCGGAGCTTACGGGGGCAATGAGCAGTTCTTC.

This chain uses TRBV7-9 with TRBJ2-2; 8 bases agree with TRBD2. Germline V CDR1 and CDR2: SEHNR, FQNEAQ (reference sequence). V lost 5 bases to trimming and J lost 4 bases; unmatched junction nucleotides: 9. The CDR3 sequence is 16 residues long. This CDR3 reads CASSRTSQFTTGELFF. The CDR3 DNA reads as TGTGCCAGCAGCAGGACTAGCCAGTTCACCACCGGGGAGCTGTTTTTT.

This chain connects TRBV18 to TRBJ2-3, with 13 positions matching TRBD2. Germline V lookup: CDR1 KGHSH, CDR2 LQKENI. The length of the CDR3 is 17 residues. J was trimmed by 0 bases and V by 5 bases; bases with no gene match: 5. As DNA, the CDR3 is TGTGCCAGCTCAAAGGGACTAGCGGGATACAGCACAGATACGCAGTATTTT. Translated: CASSKGLAGYSTDTQYF.